The entry that follows covers one T cell receptor (beta chain) sequence. Its specificity is not known. The data stem from a study of T cell repertoires in cytomegalovirus infection. Findings and caveats of the study: The study identified carriers of CMV plus the relevant HLA from cumulative public TCR beta family frequency.

TCRdb independently ran MiXCR on the reads; one entry per CDR3 protein. Seen here are around 530,000 distinct CDR3 sequences, 15% to 20% observed once, and the top ten hold more than 20%. Trimming removed 0 bases from V and 6 bases from J; junction bases left unmatched: 12. CDR1 is DFQATT and CDR2 is SNEGSKA in the germline V gene (reference sequence). The CDR3 length is 16 residues. Material for sequencing was CD8+ T cells from PBMCs. The V and J genes are TRBV20-1 and TRBJ2-7; 9 positions agree with TRBD2. This clonotype originated in a human donor in good health (CMV status not recorded). Some clones in this sample may be carry-over from other donors' samples. The CDR3 protein is CSAREKTTGLAGEQYF. In DNA, the CDR3 is TGCAGTGCTAGAGAAAAAACCACGGGACTAGCTGGCGAGCAGTACTTC.